One and the same sample provided the 10 T cell receptor beta chains below, sequenced in a study of prognosis after radiotherapy for stage I lung cancer. Template was genomic DNA; TCR beta CDR3 amplified in two multiplex PCR rounds. Used in first-round PCR were primers specific to each TRBV and TRBJ gene. TCRdb analysed the multiplex PCR reads with MiXCR anew, one entry per CDR3 protein. The sample has fewer than 25,000 distinct CDR3 sequences, about 26% seen once; the top ten hold about 22%. The sequencing used PBMCs, collected before or after stereotactic body radiation therapy (not recorded which). These receptors originate from a donor of 50 years or more with non-small cell lung cancer.

Ten or more counts support this clonotype. The rearrangement uses TRBV10-3 and TRBJ1-5; D possibly corresponds to TRBD1 (5 bases). Germline CDR1 and CDR2: ENHRY and SYGVKD. The CDR3 runs to 14 residues. Trimming took off 3 bases at V and 6 bases at J, with 12 bases between the two ends. The CDR3 DNA is TGTGCCATCAGTGAAGGCAGGGATGTTCAGCCCCAGCATTTT. Translating it yields CAISEGRDVQPQHF.

This chain links TRBV7-2 with TRBJ2-1; 10 bases are shared with TRBD2. From germline, CDR1 is SGHTA and CDR2 FQGNSA. This CDR3 contains 19 residues. Trimming at V came to 4 bases and at J to 4 bases, leaving 16 bases not matched to a gene. The chain's CDR3 is CASSSDTGLAMGSYNEQFF. CDR3 DNA sequence: TGTGCCAGCAGCTCGGACACGGGACTAGCGATGGGATCATACAATGAGCAGTTCTTC.

The chain has TRBV6-1 and TRBJ1-1, with a tentative D call TRBD1 (6 bases). The CDR3 covers 12 residues. The germline V gene has CDR1 MNHNS and CDR2 SASEGT. V shed 9 bases and J shed 11 bases, with 19 bases lying between them. The CDR3 sequence is CASYSPQGDAFF. DNA for the CDR3: TGTGCCAGTTACTCCCCACAGGGTGATGCTTTCTTT.

In its sample, this clonotype was seen many times. V usage is TRBV7-9 and J usage is TRBJ2-1; 7 nucleotides line up with TRBD2. The CDR3 consists of 12 residues. Germline trimming cut 1 base from V and 13 bases from J; bases unmatched to any gene: 4. The germline gives CDR1 SEHNR, CDR2 FQNEAQ (reference sequence). DNA of the CDR3: TGTGCCAGCAGCTTAGACCGGACTAGTCAGTTCTTC. Its translation is CASSLDRTSQFF.

This clonotype was detected many times. The chain links TRBV28 to TRBJ1-4; 7 nucleotides line up with TRBD1. V shed 6 bases, J shed 7 bases, and the junction held 2 bases outside the gene matches. The CDR3 is made up of 12 amino acids. Germline assignment: CDR1 MDHEN and CDR2 SYDVKM. DNA for the CDR3: TGTGCCAGCAGAACAGGGGTTGAAAAACTGTTTTTT. Encoded protein: CASRTGVEKLFF.

With regard to this clonotype: One end of the junction varies from germline; a read error may be responsible. The chain combines TRBV7-2 with TRBJ2-3, with D tentatively TRBD1 or TRBD2 (5 bases each). This CDR3 spans 15 amino acids. The V gene's germline CDR1 is SGHTA and CDR2 FQGNSA. This CDR3 is CASRPGRALTYTQYF. The CDR3 DNA reads as TGTGCCAGCAGACCGGGACGAGCTCTCACATATACGCAGTATTTT.

This clonotype appeared many times. The V call is TRBV2, the J call TRBJ1-5; TRBD1 aligns across 8 bases. This CDR3 is built from 15 residues. V gave up 0 bases and J gave up 8 bases; unmatched junction bases: 6. Germline CDR1 SNHLY, CDR2 FYNNEI. The CDR3 coding sequence is TGTGCCAGCAGTGAAGCAGACAGGGGTTCGGAGCCCCAGCATTTT. This sequence encodes CASSEADRGSEPQHF. The full variable domain, in which reference TRBV2 and TRBJ1-5 provide the parts outside the CDR3, is EPEVTQTPSHQVTQMGQEVILRCVPISNHLYFYWYRQILGQKVEFLVSFYNNEISEKSEIFDDQFSVERPDGSNFTLKIRSTKLEDSAMYFCASSEADRGSEPQHFGDGTRLSIL.

This clonotype was counted ten times or more. The V call is TRBV20-1, the J call TRBJ2-5; D is unclear. Germline V gives CDR1 DFQATT, CDR2 SNEGSKA (reference sequence). The CDR3 has 10 residues. Trimming took 2 bases from V and 5 from J, leaving 3 bases between them. DNA of the CDR3: TGCAGTGCTAGATGGGAGACCCAGTACTTC. Protein product: CSARWETQYF.

Ten or more counts support this clonotype. The chain employs TRBV4-1 and TRBJ2-7; 9 nucleotides align to TRBD2. J lost 3 bases, V lost 1 base, and 7 bases had no gene match. The germline V gene encodes CDR1 MGHRA and CDR2 YSYEKL. CDR3 length: 16 amino acids. The CDR3: CASSQGLGSGSYEQYF. The DNA for the CDR3 is TGCGCCAGCAGCCAAGGACTGGGTAGCGGGAGCTACGAGCAGTACTTC.

This clonotype was seen many times. This sequence joins TRBV30 and TRBJ2-7; maybe TRBD2 (6 bases). V was clipped by 5 bases and J by 4 bases, with 9 bases between them. CDR1 and CDR2 from the germline V gene are GTSNPN and SVGIG (reference sequence). CDR3 length: 11 residues. Written as DNA, the CDR3 is TGTGCCTGGGGGGCGGGGTACGAGCAGTACTTC. Amino acid sequence: CAWGAGYEQYF. Full variable domain (remainder filled in from reference TRBV30 and TRBJ2-7): SQTIHQWPATLVQPVGSPLSLECTVEGTSNPNLYWYRQAAGRGLQLLFYSVGIGQISSEVPQNLSASRPQDRQFILSSKKLLLSDSGFYLCAWGAGYEQYFGPGTRLTVT.